This T cell receptor (beta chain) was found in a study of CXCR3-negative and CXCR3-positive naive CD8 T cells. General study points: For CXCR3-positive naive cells, TRB CDR3s were more hydrophobic than those of CXCR3-negative naive cells. Memory CD8+ cells showed much lower diversity, while both naive subsets were comparably high.

This CDR3 contains 11 residues. In germline, CDR1 is SQVTM, CDR2 ANQGSEA. Points on this clonotype: As yet, its antigen is unknown.

The TRB libraries of cDNA were built by UMI-labeled 5' RACE. Reprocessing the 5' RACE reads, TCRdb reports a single entry for every CDR3 protein and omits DNA. Its clone listing holds over 100,000 distinct CDR3 sequences. The TCR was taken from a human donor in good health. Some clones in this sample may be carry-over from other donors' samples. The V gene is TRBV29-1, the J gene TRBJ2-7. Source material: naive CXCR3- CD8+ T cells from blood. Sample subset: CD45RO-CCR7+CD27+CD95- naive CD8+ T cells lacking CXCR3 (TNR3-). The CDR3 reads CSVGAVDEQYF.